One sample yielded the 8 T cell receptor beta chains listed below, sequenced in a study of blood T cell repertoires in COVID-19. Clones were sequenced by immunoSEQ multiplex PCR, and TCRdb holds only the in-frame ones, with some missing. The sample yields approximately 180,000 clones, 70% to 90% seen once. Sequencing was carried out using peripheral blood. The receptor source for this set is a human donor in a cohort sampled during active COVID-19.

The V and J genes are TRBV3-1 (or the pseudogene TRBV3-2) and TRBJ1-3; D is unresolved. Germline-derived CDR1 and CDR2 are LGHDT and YNNKEL (reference sequence). This CDR3 contains 14 residues. V lost 4 bases and J 3 bases, leaving 10 bases between the germline ends. The CDR3 spells CASSPGGRGNTIYF. The CDR3 DNA reads as TGTGCCAGCAGCCCTGGAGGACGTGGAAACACCATATATTTT.

The chain uses TRBV5-5 and TRBJ2-3; TRBD2 aligns across 8 bases. The ends lost 0 bases at V and 9 bases at J; junction bases unmatched: 18. Germline V gives CDR1 SGHKS, CDR2 YYEKEE (reference sequence). This CDR3 has 18 residues. The CDR3 bases are TGTGCCAGCAGCTTGGAACGGGGGCTGGCGGGGGGAAGGGAGACGCAGTATTTT. Translation: CASSLERGLAGGRETQYF.

The chain uses TRBV6-6 and TRBJ2-2; the D is unclear. V was trimmed by 4 bases and J by 2 bases, leaving 8 bases between them. The CDR3 sequence is 14 residues long. Germline-derived CDR1 and CDR2 are MNHNY and SVGAGI (reference sequence). The CDR3 nucleotides are TGTGCCAGCAGTTCCTACCAAAACACCGGGGAGCTGTTTTTT. It yields the protein CASSSYQNTGELFF.

The chain uses TRBV6-5 and TRBJ2-7; D not certain. The V gene's germline CDR1 is MNHEY and CDR2 SVGAGI. The CDR3 covers 13 residues. The germline V and J ends were trimmed by 10 bases and 3 bases, with 16 bases remaining between them. This CDR3 is CATQRAGVYEQYF. CDR3 in DNA: TGTGCCACCCAACGCGCCGGAGTCTACGAGCAGTACTTC.

This rearrangement joins TRBV11-2 to TRBJ2-2; 7 bases line up with TRBD1. This CDR3 region has 19 residues. The V segment lost 5 bases and the J segment 6 bases; nucleotides outside the gene matches: 21. Germline V gene lookup returns CDR1 SGHAT and CDR2 FQNNGV. The CDR3 nucleotides are TGTGCCAGCAGCCCGGATTTACCTTGGACAGGCCGTGGTCCCGGGGAGCTGTTTTTT. Translation gives CASSPDLPWTGRGPGELFF.

The chain links TRBV27 to TRBJ2-1; 9 bases are a match to TRBD2. V lost 3 bases and J lost 6; bases outside the gene matches: 6. Germline CDR1 is MNHEY and CDR2 is SMNVEV (reference sequence). The CDR3 sequence is 15 residues long. For the CDR3, the DNA is TGTGCCAGCAGTTTTTTCGAGACTAGCGGCAATGAGCAGTTCTTC. Amino acids: CASSFFETSGNEQFF.

This chain connects TRBV19 to TRBJ1-1; D possibly corresponds to TRBD1 (6 bases). The CDR3 is made up of 14 amino acids. Trimming shortened V by 3 bases and J by 3 bases, and 11 bases separated the two germline ends. Germline V gene sequence: CDR1 LNHDA, CDR2 SQIVND (reference sequence). The CDR3 sequence is CASSIIQGHTEAFF. CDR3 coding DNA: TGTGCCAGTAGTATCATACAGGGTCACACTGAAGCTTTCTTT.

V and J are TRBV5-1 and TRBJ1-4; D might be TRBD1 (5 bases). The germline V gene has CDR1 SGHRS and CDR2 YFSETQ. Trimming cost V 1 base and J 2 bases, with 9 bases left between them. This CDR3 is built from 15 residues. CDR3 in amino acids: CASSLSGYTNEKLFF. The CDR3 DNA reads as TGCGCCAGCAGCTTGTCAGGGTACACTAATGAAAAACTGTTTTTT.